The 19 T cell receptor beta chains presented below share a single source sample, sequenced in a study of blood T cell repertoires in COVID-19. Assay used: immunoSEQ multiplex PCR; TCRdb lists only in-frame clones, some missing. The table includes hundreds of thousands of clones, roughly 90% detected once. Sequenced sample: peripheral blood. These receptors all come from a middle-aged man with acute or convalescent COVID-19.

The J gene is TRBJ2-3, the V gene TRBV5-4, with TRBD2 matching over 10 bases. The germline CDR1 and CDR2 sequences are SGHNT and YYREEE (reference sequence). This CDR3 has 15 amino acids. After removal of 5 bases from V and 5 bases from J, the junction contained 8 bases not matched to a gene. In DNA, the CDR3 is TGTGCCAGCAGGAGAGCGGGGGGGCAGATAGATACGCAGTATTTT. Its translation: CASRRAGGQIDTQYF.

V is TRBV5-1 and J is TRBJ1-1, with D tentatively TRBD1 (5 bases). Trimming took off 1 base at V and 5 bases at J, with 18 bases between the two ends. From germline, CDR1 is SGHRS and CDR2 YFSETQ. The CDR3 runs 16 residues. CDR3 protein: CASSLRSGIARTEAFF. CDR3 sequence (DNA): TGCGCCAGCAGCTTGAGGTCAGGGATCGCGAGGACTGAAGCTTTCTTT.

This chain uses TRBV7-2 with TRBJ2-5; 9 positions match TRBD2. Trimming cost V 1 base and J 5 bases; bases outside gene matches: 8. The germline V gene has CDR1 SGHTA and CDR2 FQGNSA. The CDR3 covers 16 residues. CDR3 in DNA: TGTGCCAGCAGCTTAGGGGCCGGGACTAGCAGGGAGACCCAGTACTTC. It yields the protein CASSLGAGTSRETQYF. Combining the CDR3 with reference TRBV7-2 and TRBJ2-5 gives the whole variable domain GAGVSQSPSNKVTEKGKDVELRCDPISGHTALYWYRQSLGQGLEFLIYFQGNSAPDKSGLPSDRFSAERTGGSVSTLTIQRTQQEDSAVYLCASSLGAGTSRETQYFGPGTRLLVL.

V and J are TRBV5-4 and TRBJ2-5; 12 nucleotides align to TRBD2. V lost 4 bases, J lost 6 bases, and 4 bases stayed unmatched. Per the germline V gene, CDR1 is SGHNT and CDR2 is YYREEE (reference sequence). The CDR3 is 14 amino acids. The CDR3 here is CASSPTSGRKTQYF. CDR3 in DNA: TGTGCCAGCAGCCCGACTAGCGGGAGAAAGACCCAGTACTTC.

In its sample, this clone was seen a few times. The chain combines TRBV29-1 with TRBJ2-7; 8 bases align to TRBD2. Per germline, CDR1 SQVTM and CDR2 ANQGSEA. The CDR3 is 14 amino acids. After removal of 2 bases from V and 6 bases from J, the junction contained 9 bases not matched to a gene. The CDR3 DNA follows: TGCAGCGTTGAACTTACTAGCGGTGGGTCCGAGCAGTACTTC. It yields the protein CSVELTSGGSEQYF.

J is TRBJ1-6 and V is TRBV25-1; D is unclear. Germline loops: CDR1 MGHDK, CDR2 SYGVNS. CDR3 length: 13 amino acids. V lost 6 bases to trimming and J lost 10 bases, with 13 bases between them. CDR3 residues: CASRGSEGSPLHF. The CDR3 bases are TGTGCCAGCAGGGGTTCGGAGGGATCACCCCTCCACTTT.

V is TRBV24-1 and J is TRBJ2-3; D unclear. Germline V gives CDR1 KGHDR, CDR2 SFDVKD. The CDR3 consists of 13 residues. The V end lost 6 bases, the J end lost 3 bases, and 9 bases lay between the germline ends. The CDR3, as DNA: TGTGCCACCAGTTCCTCTCTTACAGATACGCAGTATTTT. It encodes CATSSSLTDTQYF.

The genes are TRBV30 and TRBJ2-1; 7 positions match TRBD2. V shed 0 bases and J 3 bases; nucleotides not matched to a gene: 5. CDR3 size: 15 residues. Germline V gene sequence: CDR1 GTSNPN, CDR2 SVGIG (reference sequence). The CDR3 nucleotides are TGTGCCTGGAGTGTACCAGCGGGGCACTACAATGAGCAGTTCTTC. It specifies CAWSVPAGHYNEQFF. The whole variable domain, remainder taken from reference TRBV30 and TRBJ2-1, is SQTIHQWPATLVQPVGSPLSLECTVEGTSNPNLYWYRQAAGRGLQLLFYSVGIGQISSEVPQNLSASRPQDRQFILSSKKLLLSDSGFYLCAWSVPAGHYNEQFFGPGTRLTVL.

The gene calls are TRBV4-1 and TRBJ1-4; 7 bases line up with TRBD1. Unmatched junction bases numbered 16, after V lost 2 bases and J lost 4 bases. This CDR3 is built from 19 residues. CDR1 is MGHRA and CDR2 is YSYEKL in the germline V gene. The CDR3 here is CASSQYPGKTGPHNEKLFF. The CDR3 bases are TGCGCCAGCAGCCAATATCCCGGAAAGACAGGGCCCCATAATGAAAAACTGTTTTTT.

The J gene is TRBJ2-1, the V gene TRBV27, with D possibly matching TRBD1 (5 bases). The CDR3 consists of 16 residues. Germline values: CDR1 MNHEY, CDR2 SMNVEV (reference sequence). V was cut by 7 bases and J by 5 bases, with 21 bases left in between. The CDR3 sequence: CASTFLTGLGDNEQFF. CDR3 bases: TGTGCCAGCACCTTTCTAACGGGCTTAGGGGACAATGAGCAGTTCTTC.

The CDR3 here is CASSYWDRKNYGYTF. The CDR3 bases are TGTGCCAGCAGTTACTGGGACAGAAAGAACTATGGCTACACCTTC. The chain links TRBV6-6 to TRBJ1-2; 7 bases line up with TRBD1. The V gene's germline CDR1 is MNHNY and CDR2 SVGAGI (reference sequence). V lost 1 base, J lost 2 bases, and 4 bases stayed unmatched. The CDR3 covers 15 residues.

The CDR3 DNA reads as TGTGCCAGTATGAAAGACACAAACACTGAAGCTTTCTTT. Protein product: CASMKDTNTEAFF. The chain uses TRBV19 and TRBJ1-1; unclear D gene. Trimming took off 7 bases at V and 2 bases at J, with 11 bases between the two ends. The germline gives CDR1 LNHDA, CDR2 SQIVND (reference sequence). CDR3 length: 13 amino acids.

This chain uses TRBV4-3 with TRBJ2-1, with 8 bases that match TRBD2. CDR3 size: 15 residues. J lost 0 bases, V lost 4 bases, and 2 bases had no gene match. Per germline, CDR1 LGHNA and CDR2 YSLEER. For the CDR3, the DNA is TGCGCCAGCAGCCCCGGGGGGGCCTCCTACAATGAGCAGTTCTTC. This codes for CASSPGGASYNEQFF.

The rearrangement joins TRBV7-3 to TRBJ2-5; 8 nucleotides align to TRBD1. Germline CDR1 SGHTA, CDR2 FQGTGA. V was pared by 1 base and J by 5 bases, with 9 bases of the junction left unmatched. The CDR3 is 16 residues long. The CDR3 DNA reads as TGTGCCAGCAGCTTAATCGCGGCAGGGGGCGAGGAGACCCAGTACTTC. Residues: CASSLIAAGGEETQYF.

This rearrangement joins TRBV30 to TRBJ1-3, with D unclear. V lost 2 bases and J lost 0, with 8 bases in between. Germline V gene data show CDR1 as GTSNPN and CDR2 as SVGIG (reference sequence). The CDR3 runs to 14 residues. For the CDR3, the DNA is TGTGCCTGGAGTATGACTAACTCTGGAAACACCATATATTTT. It is translated as CAWSMTNSGNTIYF.

This chain connects TRBV27 to TRBJ2-2; 10 nucleotides line up with TRBD1. Trimming at V came to 1 base and at J to 4 bases, leaving 9 bases not matched to a gene. Germline V gene lookup returns CDR1 MNHEY and CDR2 SMNVEV (reference sequence). The length of the CDR3 is 18 residues. The CDR3 loop reads CASSLLLSGTGATGELFF. CDR3 sequence (DNA): TGTGCCAGCAGTTTATTACTTAGCGGGACAGGGGCCACCGGGGAGCTGTTTTTT.

J is TRBJ2-3 and V is TRBV6-5, with 10 bases lining up with TRBD2. The CDR3 is made up of 15 amino acids. Germline loops: CDR1 MNHEY, CDR2 SVGAGI. V gave up 6 bases and J gave up 2 bases; unmatched junction bases: 5. The CDR3 reads CASRTGTSATDTQYF. CDR3 in DNA: TGTGCCAGCAGAACCGGGACTAGCGCCACAGATACGCAGTATTTT.

The rearrangement joins TRBV19 to TRBJ2-2; TRBD2 matches 15 bases. This CDR3 has 16 amino acids. CDR1 and CDR2 (germline): LNHDA, SQIVND (reference sequence). The trim removed 6 bases at V and 4 bases at J, leaving 3 bases unmatched. The CDR3 is CASRGTSGGITGELFF. The CDR3 nucleotides are TGTGCCAGTAGAGGGACTAGCGGGGGGATCACCGGGGAGCTGTTTTTT. The entire variable domain, with the rest obtained from reference TRBV19 and TRBJ2-2, is as follows: DGGITQSPKYLFRKEGQNVTLSCEQNLNHDAMYWYRQDPGQGLRLIYYSQIVNDFQKGDIAEGYSVSREKKESFPLTVTSAQKNPTAFYLCASRGTSGGITGELFFGEGSRLTVL.

About this clone itself: Other DNA sequences in the sample encode the same CDR3. The chain is built from TRBV28 and TRBJ2-2, with TRBD1 matching 7 bases. Germline assignment: CDR1 MDHEN and CDR2 SYDVKM. After removal of 2 bases from V and 2 bases from J, the junction contained 5 bases not matched to a gene. The CDR3 consists of 16 residues. The chain's CDR3 is CASSLIGTANTGELFF. In DNA form, the CDR3 reads TGTGCCAGCAGTTTAATAGGGACAGCTAACACCGGGGAGCTGTTTTTT.